The 28 T cell receptor beta chains in this list originate from one sample, sequenced in a study of post-analysis software for immune sequencing data (dated by TCRdb to the mid-2010s). What the research found in general, with its limitations: Significantly higher frequencies in patients than in controls were found for several TRBV segments, including TRBV5-6, TRBV5-1 and TRBV20-1.

The library was prepared using PCR. The reads were generated on an Illumina HiSeq 2500. To reduce PCR and sequencing biases, unique molecular identifiers were built into the TCR beta cDNA libraries. TCRdb applied fastp at Q25 and MiXCR to the public reads, then kept only in-frame beta chains. Merged by CDR3 protein, the rows form single entries marked with the most common genes and DNA. Recorded for this sample are about half a million distinct CDR3 sequences; roughly 34% of them occurred a single time. The ten largest clonotypes hold 5% to 6% of the sample. No antigen has been assigned to these receptors. The sample comprised blood. The source of these receptors is a girl younger than 18 with multiple sclerosis.

In this sample, this clonotype turned up a few times. V gene TRBV20-1 combines with J gene TRBJ2-7, with D maybe TRBD2 (6 bases). Deletions cut 8 bases from V and 3 bases from J, with 17 bases between. The CDR3 loop spans 13 amino acids. Germline CDR1 is DFQATT and CDR2 is SNEGSKA (reference sequence). The chain's CDR3 is CSTNPGLLYEQYF. The CDR3 region has the DNA TGCAGTACCAACCCGGGACTCCTCTACGAGCAGTACTTC.

Note on this clonotype: At one end the junction does not follow the germline gene, possibly because of a read error. V is TRBV7-7 and J is TRBJ1-6; TRBD1 agrees at 9 bases. Looked up from germline, CDR1 is SSHAT and CDR2 is FNYEAQ (reference sequence). The CDR3 extends over 18 amino acids. This CDR3 is CASSLRDRVPTYNSPLHF. The CDR3 nucleotides read TGTGCTAGCAGCTTAAGGGACAGGGTGCCAACCTATAATTCACCCCTCCACTTT.

V and J are TRBV15 and TRBJ1-5; D gene unclear. CDR1 and CDR2 from the germline V gene are LNHNV and YYDKDF (reference sequence). The germline V and J ends were trimmed by 3 bases and 4 bases, with 10 bases remaining between them. The CDR3 sequence is 14 residues long. This CDR3 reads CATSSGRDNQPQHF. Here the CDR3 DNA reads TGTGCCACCAGCAGCGGTAGGGATAATCAGCCCCAGCATTTT.

This clonotype was picked up a small number of times. This chain connects TRBV24-1 to TRBJ1-2; D is undetermined. This CDR3 region has 13 residues. Deletions cut 3 bases from V and 5 bases from J, with 9 bases between. CDR1 is KGHDR and CDR2 is SFDVKD in the germline V gene. CDR3 residues: CATSDQSRYGYTF. The CDR3 DNA reads as TGTGCCACCAGTGATCAATCGAGATATGGCTACACCTTC.

This chain uses TRBV4-1 with TRBJ2-5, with a possible D match to TRBD2 (6 bases). The CDR3 totals 13 residues. Germline CDR1 MGHRA, CDR2 YSYEKL. Trimming left V 6 bases short and J 3 bases short, with 11 bases between. DNA for the CDR3: TGCGCCAGCAGTCAGTGGGGGGAAGAGACCCAGTACTTC. Translated: CASSQWGEETQYF.

The chain joins TRBV6-1 to TRBJ2-7; TRBD2 aligns across 8 bases. Trimming at V came to 0 bases and at J to 3 bases, leaving 4 bases not matched to a gene. The CDR3 runs 15 residues. Germline lookup yields CDR1 MNHNS and CDR2 SASEGT. The CDR3 bases are TGTGCCAGCAGTGAAGCGGCGACTAGCGACTACGAGCAGTACTTC. Amino acid sequence: CASSEAATSDYEQYF.

A few counts support this clonotype. The chain employs TRBV28 and TRBJ1-2; D is unclear. Germline values: CDR1 MDHEN, CDR2 SYDVKM. The V end lost 8 bases, the J end lost 6 bases, and 13 bases lay between the germline ends. This CDR3 contains 12 residues. The CDR3, as DNA: TGTGCCAGCCAGACTGGAGGCCATGGCTACACCTTC. Its protein is CASQTGGHGYTF.

This clonotype was counted at least ten times. The rearrangement joins TRBV10-3 to TRBJ2-1; D remains ambiguous. Germline V CDR1 and CDR2: ENHRY, SYGVKD. V gave up 4 bases and J gave up 5 bases, with 3 bases separating them. The CDR3 runs 11 residues. DNA for the CDR3: TGTGCCATCAGTGTGCACAATGAGCAGTTCTTC. It is translated as CAISVHNEQFF.

This clonotype was detected only a few times. The chain has TRBV18 and TRBJ2-7; the D gene is possibly TRBD1 (6 bases). CDR1 and CDR2 (germline): KGHSH, LQKENI. Trimming shortened V by 4 bases and J by 2 bases, and 9 bases separated the two germline ends. The CDR3 has 13 amino acids. The CDR3 loop reads CASSRTATYEQYF. The CDR3 DNA sequence: TGTGCCAGCTCACGGACAGCAACCTACGAGCAGTACTTC.

This chain joins TRBV6-5 and TRBJ2-1; TRBD1 might be the D (7 bases). Deletions cut 6 bases from V and 3 bases from J, with 18 bases between. CDR3 length equals 16 residues. Germline V gene lookup returns CDR1 MNHEY and CDR2 SVGAGI. CDR3 nucleotide sequence: TGTGCCAGCAGGCCCGACGGGGGACAGCACTACAATGAGCAGTTCTTC. Its translation is CASRPDGGQHYNEQFF.

The rearrangement joins TRBV12-3 or TRBV12-4 to TRBJ2-2; TRBD1 aligns across 10 bases. Trimming took 6 bases from V and 2 from J; bases not matched to a gene: 6. The CDR3 sequence is 16 residues long. The CDR3 region is CASSRDRGPNTGELFF. For the CDR3, the DNA is TGTGCCAGCAGCCGTGACAGGGGGCCTAACACCGGGGAGCTGTTTTTT.

The rearrangement joins TRBV20-1 to TRBJ1-4; TRBD1 matches at 7 bases. The length of the CDR3 is 16 residues. Germline values: CDR1 DFQATT, CDR2 SNEGSKA (reference sequence). The ends lost 0 bases at V and 4 bases at J; junction bases unmatched: 8. In nucleotides, the CDR3 is TGCAGTGCTAGAGATTATAAGGGGGCCGATAATGAAAAACTGTTTTTT. The encoded protein is CSARDYKGADNEKLFF.

This clonotype was counted between two and nine times. The chain recombines TRBV20-1 with TRBJ1-5, with 7 positions matching TRBD1. The CDR3 is made up of 15 amino acids. Per the germline V gene, CDR1 is DFQATT and CDR2 is SNEGSKA (reference sequence). The J segment lost 6 bases and the V segment lost 6 bases, leaving 14 bases of the junction unmatched. This CDR3 is CSAMTGKGFSQPQHF. The CDR3 DNA is TGCAGTGCCATGACAGGGAAGGGGTTTAGTCAGCCCCAGCATTTT.

V is TRBV5-1 and J is TRBJ1-2; no reliable D call. With 3 bases removed from V and 0 bases from J, the gap between germline ends came to 12 bases. CDR3 length: 15 amino acids. Germline CDR1 reads SGHRS; CDR2 reads YFSETQ. The CDR3 bases are TGCGCCAGCAGCTCCGAAAACAATGCTAACTATGGCTACACCTTC. Translating it yields CASSSENNANYGYTF.

This chain connects TRBV4-1 to TRBJ1-5; TRBD1 aligns across 7 bases. The trim removed 3 bases at V and 3 bases at J, leaving 5 bases unmatched. Per germline, CDR1 MGHRA and CDR2 YSYEKL. The CDR3 has 15 amino acids. The CDR3 DNA follows: TGCGCCAGCAGCCAGGGACAGCAACCCAATCAGCCCCAGCATTTT. Protein sequence: CASSQGQQPNQPQHF.

This clonotype was recorded a few times. This chain links TRBV7-8 with TRBJ2-7; possibly TRBD2 for D (6 bases). In germline, CDR1 is SGHVS, CDR2 FQNEAQ. V shed 2 bases and J shed 4 bases, with 15 bases lying between them. The CDR3 covers 15 residues. The CDR3 protein is CASSLLRGLLYEQYF. CDR3 nucleotides: TGTGCCAGCAGCTTATTGCGGGGACTCCTTTACGAGCAGTACTTC.

The CDR3 protein is CASSPWDRLPDHEQFF. CDR3 coding DNA: TGTGCCAGCAGCCCCTGGGACAGGCTACCAGACCATGAGCAGTTCTTC. This chain joins TRBV14 and TRBJ2-1; 8 bases are a match to TRBD1. V shed 4 bases and J 8 bases; nucleotides not matched to a gene: 13. Germline loops: CDR1 SGHDN, CDR2 FVKESK. The length of the CDR3 is 16 residues.

This clonotype has ten or more counts. The chain has TRBV12-3 or TRBV12-4 and TRBJ1-1; D call uncertain. CDR3 length equals 14 residues. V gave up 5 bases and J gave up 4 bases, with 14 bases separating them. The chain's CDR3 is CASSPRTGSTEAFF. DNA of the CDR3: TGTGCCAGCAGTCCCCGCACGGGGTCCACTGAAGCTTTCTTT.

This clonotype came up a few times. J is TRBJ2-2 and V is TRBV12-3 or TRBV12-4; possible D gene TRBD1, 5 bases. V lost 3 bases to trimming and J lost 6 bases, with 8 bases between them. The CDR3 has 13 amino acids. The CDR3 sequence: CASSLLRAGELFF. In DNA form, the CDR3 reads TGTGCCAGCAGTTTGCTCAGGGCCGGGGAGCTGTTTTTT.

A remark on this clonotype: Just one base apart from a much larger clone, this may be a read error. The V gene is TRBV29-1, the J gene TRBJ2-1, with D unresolved. In germline, CDR1 is SQVTM, CDR2 ANQGSEA. CDR3 length: 10 amino acids. The CDR3 sequence is CSVQRNGQFF. In DNA form, the CDR3 reads TGCAGCGTTCAACGGAATGGGCAGTTCTTC.

At least ten counts were recorded for this clonotype. This chain uses TRBV6-1 with TRBJ2-7; no clear D gene. Germline values: CDR1 MNHNS, CDR2 SASEGT. Between the trimmed V and J ends, which lost 3 bases and 2 bases, there was a span of 2 bases. This CDR3 spans 11 amino acids. Here the CDR3 reads CASSEAYEQYF. In DNA, the CDR3 is TGTGCCAGCAGTGAGGCCTACGAGCAGTACTTC.

This rearrangement joins TRBV29-1 to TRBJ1-4, with D possibly TRBD1 on 6 matching bases. V was pared by 7 bases and J by 8 bases, with 17 bases between. Germline loops: CDR1 SQVTM, CDR2 ANQGSEA. The length of the CDR3 is 13 residues. The CDR3 spells CSARPGTSEKLFF. The CDR3 DNA is TGCAGCGCCCGTCCCGGGACATCGGAAAAACTGTTTTTT.

This clonotype was seen a handful of times. The gene calls are TRBV12-3 or TRBV12-4 and TRBJ1-5; 11 bases align to TRBD1. V dropped 6 bases and J dropped 0; count of bases not matched to a gene: 4. CDR3 length: 16 residues. CDR3 in DNA: TGTGCCAGCAGCATTGGACAGGGGGCTAGCAATCAGCCCCAGCATTTT. Translating it yields CASSIGQGASNQPQHF.

The V and J genes are TRBV6-5 and TRBJ1-1; no definite D call. V gave up 0 bases and J gave up 2 bases, with 16 bases separating them. The CDR3 is made up of 17 amino acids. Germline CDR1 MNHEY, CDR2 SVGAGI. The CDR3, as DNA: TGTGCCAGCAGTTACTCGTCGGCAGTTAGAGCTAACACTGAAGCTTTCTTT. Its protein is CASSYSSAVRANTEAFF.

The sample holds a few counts of this clonotype. V gene TRBV12-3 or TRBV12-4 combines with J gene TRBJ1-4; D is possibly TRBD1 (6 bases). The CDR3 has 14 amino acids. V lost 6 bases and J lost 6, with 14 bases in between. The CDR3 DNA is TGTGCCAGCAGCCTAGGGGGTTTGTATGAAAAACTGTTTTTT. It is translated as CASSLGGLYEKLFF.

This clonotype has at least ten counts. The chain has TRBV2 and TRBJ2-5; D is perhaps TRBD2 (6 bases). Trimming pared 4 bases from V and 5 bases from J, leaving 11 bases between. Germline V gene lookup returns CDR1 SNHLY and CDR2 FYNNEI. The CDR3 sequence is 13 residues long. CDR3 DNA: TGTGCCAGCAGTGGTGCGGCGGGGGAGACCCAGTACTTC. This gives the protein CASSGAAGETQYF. Full variable domain (outside the CDR3, taken from reference TRBV2 and TRBJ2-5): EPEVTQTPSHQVTQMGQEVILRCVPISNHLYFYWYRQILGQKVEFLVSFYNNEISEKSEIFDDQFSVERPDGSNFTLKIRSTKLEDSAMYFCASSGAAGETQYFGPGTRLLVL.

The V and J genes are TRBV5-8 and TRBJ1-1; D possibly corresponds to TRBD1 (6 bases). The V end was cut by 0 bases, the J end by 0 bases, with 9 bases between. This CDR3 has 15 residues. Germline lookup yields CDR1 SGHTS and CDR2 YDEGEE. The chain's CDR3 is CASSLVRGMNTEAFF. In DNA, the CDR3 is TGTGCCAGCAGCTTGGTCAGGGGAATGAACACTGAAGCTTTCTTT.

The CDR3 coding sequence is TGTGCCAGCACCCAGGGGCAGGGCACAGATACGCAGTATTTT. This gives the protein CASTQGQGTDTQYF. This chain links TRBV2 with TRBJ2-3; tentatively, D is TRBD1 (6 bases). Germline CDR1 and CDR2: SNHLY and FYNNEI. V was pared by 7 bases and J by 1 base, with 12 bases between. This CDR3 is built from 14 residues.